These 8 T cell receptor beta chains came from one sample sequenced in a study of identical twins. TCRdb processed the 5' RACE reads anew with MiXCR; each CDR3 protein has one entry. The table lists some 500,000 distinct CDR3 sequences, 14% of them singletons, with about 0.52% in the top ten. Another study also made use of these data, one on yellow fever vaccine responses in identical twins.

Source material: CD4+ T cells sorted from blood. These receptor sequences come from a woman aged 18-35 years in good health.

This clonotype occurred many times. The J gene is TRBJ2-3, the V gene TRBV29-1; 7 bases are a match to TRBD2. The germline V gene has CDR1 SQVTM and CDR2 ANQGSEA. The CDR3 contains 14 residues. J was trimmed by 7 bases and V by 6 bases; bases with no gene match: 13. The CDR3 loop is CSVSPNEGLNTQYF. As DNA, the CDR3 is TGCAGCGTCTCCCCCAACGAGGGACTAAATACGCAGTATTTT.

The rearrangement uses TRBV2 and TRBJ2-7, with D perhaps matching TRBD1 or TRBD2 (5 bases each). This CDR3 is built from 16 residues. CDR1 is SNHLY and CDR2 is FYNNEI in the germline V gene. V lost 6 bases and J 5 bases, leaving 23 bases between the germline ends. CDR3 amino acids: CASRQGLVTLGNEQYF. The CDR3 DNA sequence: TGTGCCAGCAGGCAGGGCCTAGTGACGCTCGGGAACGAGCAGTACTTC.

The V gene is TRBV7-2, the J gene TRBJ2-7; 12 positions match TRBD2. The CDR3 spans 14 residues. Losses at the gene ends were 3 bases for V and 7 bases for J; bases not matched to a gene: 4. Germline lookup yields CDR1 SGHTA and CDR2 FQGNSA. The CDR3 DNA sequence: TGTGCCAGCAGCTTGGGACTAGCGGGTTTGGAGCAGTACTTC. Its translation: CASSLGLAGLEQYF.

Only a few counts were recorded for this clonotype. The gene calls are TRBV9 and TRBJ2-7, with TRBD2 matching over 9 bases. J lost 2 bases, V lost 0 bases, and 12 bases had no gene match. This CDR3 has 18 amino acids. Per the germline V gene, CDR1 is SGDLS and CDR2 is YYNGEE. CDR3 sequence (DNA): TGTGCCAGCAGCGTAGGGGGTCTAGCGGGATCTAGGACCTACGAGCAGTACTTC. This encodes CASSVGGLAGSRTYEQYF. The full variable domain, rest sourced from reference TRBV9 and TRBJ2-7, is DSGVTQTPKHLITATGQRVTLRCSPRSGDLSVYWYQQSLDQGLQFLIQYYNGEERAKGNILERFSAQQFPDLHSELNLSSLELGDSALYFCASSVGGLAGSRTYEQYFGPGTRLTVT.

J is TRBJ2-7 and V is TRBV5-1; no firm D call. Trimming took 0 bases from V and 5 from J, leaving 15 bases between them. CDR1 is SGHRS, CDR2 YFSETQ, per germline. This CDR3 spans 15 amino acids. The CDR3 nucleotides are TGCGCCAGCAGCTTGGATGGCGTAGGGCCGGACGAGCAGTACTTC. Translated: CASSLDGVGPDEQYF. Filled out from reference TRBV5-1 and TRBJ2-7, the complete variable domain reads KAGVTQTPRYLIKTRGQQVTLSCSPISGHRSVSWYQQTPGQGLQFLFEYFSETQRNKGNFPGRFSGRQFSNSRSEMNVSTLELGDSALYLCASSLDGVGPDEQYFGPGTRLTVT.

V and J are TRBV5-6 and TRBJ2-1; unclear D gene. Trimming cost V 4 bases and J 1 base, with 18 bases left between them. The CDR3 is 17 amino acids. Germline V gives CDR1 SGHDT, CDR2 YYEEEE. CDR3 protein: CASSPYGALFSYNEQFF. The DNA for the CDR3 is TGTGCCAGCAGCCCCTACGGAGCCCTGTTTTCCTACAATGAGCAGTTCTTC.

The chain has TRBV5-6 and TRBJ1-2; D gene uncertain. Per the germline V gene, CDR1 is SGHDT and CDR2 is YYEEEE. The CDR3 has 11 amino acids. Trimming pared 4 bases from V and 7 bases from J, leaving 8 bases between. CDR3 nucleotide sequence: TGTGCCAGCAGCCAAGTCGGTGGCTACACCTTC. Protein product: CASSQVGGYTF. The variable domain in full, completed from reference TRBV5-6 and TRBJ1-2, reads DAGVTQSPTHLIKTRGQQVTLRCSPKSGHDTVSWYQQALGQGPQFIFQYYEEEERQRGNFPDRFSGHQFPNYSSELNVNALLLGDSALYLCASSQVGGYTFGSGTRLTVV.

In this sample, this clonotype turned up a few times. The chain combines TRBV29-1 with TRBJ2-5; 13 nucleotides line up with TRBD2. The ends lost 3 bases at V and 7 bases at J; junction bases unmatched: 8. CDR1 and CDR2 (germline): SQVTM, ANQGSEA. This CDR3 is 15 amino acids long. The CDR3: CSVERGTSGTGTQYF. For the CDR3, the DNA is TGCAGCGTTGAGCGAGGGACTAGCGGGACGGGGACCCAGTACTTC.